This T cell receptor (beta chain) was captured by sequencing in a study of cytomegalovirus exposure and HLA in healthy donors. Study-wide points: It was in a later analysis that TCR association rates were seen to vary by HLA locus, highest for DRB1 and lowest for HLA-C.

Primers for the PCR totalled 60 Vbeta and 13 Jbeta. The table came from immunoSEQ multiplex PCR; TCRdb's copy has only in-frame clones and leaves some out. The sample holds 200,000 or so clones, about 81% seen once. In regard to this clone: What it binds is unknown.

This CDR3 is built from 14 residues. Germline-derived CDR1 and CDR2 are SGDLS and YYNGEE. Trimming shortened V by 0 bases and J by 6 bases, and 9 bases separated the two germline ends. The TCR sequence derives from a young woman in good health and CMV-seropositive. The genes are TRBV9 and TRBJ2-2; weak D call: TRBD2 (5 bases). The sample was PBMCs. The CDR3 spells CASSVGLAAGELFF. The CDR3 DNA reads as TGTGCCAGCAGCGTAGGGCTAGCCGCCGGGGAGCTGTTTTTT.